These T cell receptor beta chains were read from a single sample in a study of blood T cells in healthy people across ages. TCRdb ran MiXCR on the 5' RACE reads and lists one entry per CDR3 protein. The table records around 780,000 distinct CDR3 sequences, around 50% of them present only once. The specimen was blood. These TCRs come from a man aged 35 to 55 in good health. CDR3s include the opening cysteine and the closing phenylalanine or tryptophan. The D gene is left open where the match is weak. Some rows have no size entry. The others give once, few or many, or a class for an expanded clone.

TRBJ2-5 | - | TRBV5-1 | - | CASTVTGAEETQYF | TGCGCCAGCACCGTCACCGGGGCTGAAGAGACCCAGTACTTC
TRBJ2-2 | few | TRBV4-2 | TRBD2 | CASSQLAGDTGELFF | TGTGCCAGCAGCCAACTAGCGGGGGACACCGGGGAGCTGTTTTTT
TRBJ1-1 | - | TRBV5-6 | - | CASTLTPNTEAFF | TGTGCCAGCACCCTGACCCCGAACACTGAAGCTTTCTTT
TRBJ2-7 | - | TRBV13 | - | CASSPGGAGVFHEQYF | TGTGCCAGCAGCCCCGGCGGGGCAGGGGTATTCCACGAGCAGTACTTC
TRBJ2-6 | - | TRBV12-3/TRBV12-4 | - | CASSFSTTYFSGANVLTF | TGTGCCAGCAGTTTCTCTACCACATACTTCTCTGGGGCCAACGTCCTGACTTTC
TRBJ1-4 | - | TRBV20-1 | - | CSASGMSNEKLFF | TGCAGTGCTAGCGGGATGAGTAATGAAAAACTGTTTTTT
TRBJ2-7 | - | TRBV9 | - | CASSGTTGLANYEQYF | TGTGCCAGCAGCGGGACAACAGGTTTAGCAAACTACGAGCAGTACTTC
TRBJ2-3 | - | TRBV20-1 | TRBD2 | CSARTVGGSSSDTQYF | TGCAGTGCTAGGACAGTGGGAGGGAGTAGCTCAGATACGCAGTATTTT
TRBJ2-7 | - | TRBV15 | - | CATSKATGLYEQYF | TGTGCCACCAGCAAAGCTACAGGGCTATACGAGCAGTACTTC
TRBJ2-3 | - | TRBV20-1 | - | CSASVGGAFNADTQYF | TGCAGTGCTAGTGTTGGCGGGGCTTTCAACGCGGATACGCAGTATTTT
TRBJ1-5 | few | TRBV27 | - | CASSLMGYQPQHF | TGTGCCAGCAGTTTAATGGGATATCAGCCCCAGCATTTT
TRBJ2-7 | - | TRBV10-3 | - | CAITQGPEASYEQYF | TGTGCCATCACCCAAGGCCCTGAAGCCTCCTACGAGCAGTACTTC
TRBJ1-5 | - | TRBV24-1 | TRBD1 | CATNDRGDQPQHF | TGTGCCACCAATGACAGGGGGGATCAGCCCCAGCATTTT
TRBJ2-3 | few | TRBV29-1 | - | CSVAEGGGDTQYF | TGCAGCGTGGCCGAGGGGGGAGGAGATACGCAGTATTTT
TRBJ2-7 | - | TRBV9 | - | CASSVVEGSYNEQYF | TGTGCCAGCAGCGTAGTTGAGGGATCCTACAATGAGCAGTACTTC
TRBJ2-5 | few | TRBV3-1 | TRBD1 | CASGLPGQAQETQYF | TGTGCCAGCGGATTACCGGGACAGGCACAAGAGACCCAGTACTTC
TRBJ1-2 | once | TRBV9 | - | CASSEFVTNYGYTF | TGTGCCAGCAGCGAGTTCGTAACTAACTATGGCTACACCTTC
TRBJ2-3 | few | TRBV7-2 | TRBD2 | CASSLGSSSGTDTQYF | TGTGCCAGCAGCTTAGGTTCCTCTAGCGGAACAGATACGCAGTATTTT
TRBJ2-7 | - | TRBV7-9 | - | CASSPTQDSGVLAEQYF | TGTGCCAGCAGTCCCACGCAGGACAGCGGGGTTCTGGCCGAGCAGTACTTC
TRBJ2-5 | - | TRBV6-2/TRBV6-3 | TRBD2 | CALGPGGHKYETQYF | TGTGCCTTAGGCCCGGGAGGGCATAAATATGAGACCCAGTACTTC
TRBJ1-2 | - | TRBV13 | TRBD1 | CASSLDGTGSLGYTF | TGTGCCAGCAGCTTAGACGGGACAGGTTCCCTTGGCTACACCTTC
TRBJ2-7 | - | TRBV6-2/TRBV6-3 | TRBD1 | CASRHPGQGRYEQYF | TGTGCCAGCAGACACCCGGGACAGGGAAGATACGAGCAGTACTTC
TRBJ2-7 | - | TRBV7-2 | - | CASSLEAGQSSYEQYF | TGTGCCAGCAGCTTAGAAGCAGGGCAGAGCTCCTACGAGCAGTACTTC
TRBJ1-4 | - | TRBV27 | - | CASSLRDGSLELFF | TGTGCCAGCAGTCTCCGGGACGGATCGTTGGAACTGTTTTTT
TRBJ2-5 | - | TRBV20-1 | TRBD1 | CSARESGQGVVNKQYF | TGCAGTGCTAGAGAGTCGGGACAGGGTGTGGTCAATAAGCAGTACTTC
TRBJ2-1 | few | TRBV15 | - | CATGEDRPNEQFF | TGTGCCACCGGGGAAGACAGGCCCAATGAGCAGTTCTTC
TRBJ1-1 | - | TRBV11-2 | - | CASSLGWASNTEAFF | TGTGCCAGCAGCTTAGGCTGGGCTTCCAACACTGAAGCTTTCTTT
TRBJ2-1 | - | TRBV28 | - | CASSLYSGAVTLYNEQFF | TGTGCCAGCAGTTTATATTCAGGGGCTGTGACTCTGTACAATGAGCAGTTCTTC